This is a list of T cell receptor beta chains from one sample in a study of T cell responses to AZD1222 COVID-19 vaccine. Libraries were prepared by immunoSEQ multiplex PCR; TCRdb keeps only in-frame clonotypes and omits some of them. The sample lists roughly 110,000 clones, roughly 90% occurring once. The source material was peripheral blood, sampled 28 days after the second AZD1222 dose. The origin of the receptors is an adult who received the AZD1222 COVID-19 vaccine. The CDR3 runs from the conserved cysteine through the conserved F or W. The order of the fields is V gene, J gene, clone size, D gene, CDR3 DNA, CDR3 protein. A D gene is named only where the DNA matches it firmly. The size entry is marked missing in some rows and otherwise reads once, few, many or a size class.

>TRBV9|TRBJ1-1|once|NA
TGTGCCAGCAGCGTAGCCGATGGGACTGAAGCTTTCTTT
CASSVADGTEAFF
>TRBV9|TRBJ2-1|NA|NA
TGTGCCAGCAGCGCCGCGGGCGGGACGGAGCAGTTCTTC
CASSAAGGTEQFF
>TRBV10-2|TRBJ2-7|NA|TRBD2
TGCGCCAGCAGAACCGGACTAGCGGGGGGGACCTACGAGCAGTACTTC
CASRTGLAGGTYEQYF
>TRBV6-5|TRBJ2-2|NA|NA
TGTGCCACCTGGGATCTTCCCGGGGAGCTGTTTTTT
CATWDLPGELFF
>TRBV9|TRBJ2-3|NA|NA
TGTGCCAGCAGCGGTGGGAGACTTAGCACAGATACGCAGTATTTT
CASSGGRLSTDTQYF
>TRBV4-1|TRBJ1-1|NA|TRBD1
TGCGCCAGCAGTCGAGACAGGGGCCACTTTAACACTGAAGCTTTCTTT
CASSRDRGHFNTEAFF
>TRBV27|TRBJ2-2|NA|NA
TGTGCCAGCAGTTTAGGTTGGCGAGGGGAGCTGTTTTTT
CASSLGWRGELFF
>TRBV5-1|TRBJ2-7|many|TRBD2
TGCGCCAGCAGCTTGGCGGGGACTAGCGAGATCTACGAGCAGTACTTC
CASSLAGTSEIYEQYF
>TRBV24-1|TRBJ2-1|NA|NA
TGTGCCACCCTAGGGGTTTCTTACAATGAGCAGTTCTTC
CATLGVSYNEQFF
>TRBV7-3|TRBJ1-2|NA|TRBD1
TGTGCCAGCAGCTTAAGGCCCGGACAGGGGGACTATGGCTACACCTTC
CASSLRPGQGDYGYTF
>TRBV4-2|TRBJ2-5|NA|NA
TGTGCCAGCAGCCAAGACCCCGGGGGCAACCAAGAGACCCAGTACTTC
CASSQDPGGNQETQYF
>TRBV14|TRBJ1-1|NA|NA
TGTGCCAGCAGCCCCTCCCTTGGTATAGGGGGAGCTGAAGCTTTCTTT
CASSPSLGIGGAEAFF
>TRBV5-1|TRBJ1-1|NA|TRBD1
TGCGCCAGCAGCCTAGGGGGCAACACTGAAGCTTTCTTT
CASSLGGNTEAFF
>TRBV28|TRBJ2-7|NA|NA
TGTGCCAGCAGTTCCTTTCGACAGGAGGACGAGCAGTACTTC
CASSSFRQEDEQYF
>TRBV28|TRBJ2-1|NA|TRBD1
TGTGCCAGCACCACCCAACGACAGGGGCTTATCTATGAGCAGTTCTTC
CASTTQRQGLIYEQFF
>TRBV7-9|TRBJ1-2|NA|NA
TGTGCCAGCAGCTTAAACGGGGGCAACAACTATGGCTACACCTTC
CASSLNGGNNYGYTF
>TRBV28|TRBJ1-3|NA|NA
TGTGCCAGCAGTTTATGGCGCACAGGGCCTGGAAACACCATATATTTT
CASSLWRTGPGNTIYF
>TRBV10-3|TRBJ2-1|NA|NA
TGTGCCATCAGTGTTGAAAATGAGCAGTTCTTC
CAISVENEQFF